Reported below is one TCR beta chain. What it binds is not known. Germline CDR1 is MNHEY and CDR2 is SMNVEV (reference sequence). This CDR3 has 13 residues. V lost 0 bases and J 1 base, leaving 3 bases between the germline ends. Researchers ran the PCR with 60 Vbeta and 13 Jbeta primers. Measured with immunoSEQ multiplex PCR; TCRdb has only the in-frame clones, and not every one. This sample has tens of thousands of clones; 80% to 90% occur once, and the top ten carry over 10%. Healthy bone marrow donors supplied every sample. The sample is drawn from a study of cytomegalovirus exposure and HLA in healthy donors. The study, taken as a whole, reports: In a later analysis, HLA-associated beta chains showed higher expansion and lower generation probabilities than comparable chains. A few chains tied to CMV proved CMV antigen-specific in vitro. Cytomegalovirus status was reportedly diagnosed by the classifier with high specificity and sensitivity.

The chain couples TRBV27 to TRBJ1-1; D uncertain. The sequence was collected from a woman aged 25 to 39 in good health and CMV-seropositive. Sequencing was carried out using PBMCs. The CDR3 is CASSLSANTEAFF. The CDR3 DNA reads TGTGCCAGCAGTTTATCGGCGAACACTGAAGCTTTCTTT.